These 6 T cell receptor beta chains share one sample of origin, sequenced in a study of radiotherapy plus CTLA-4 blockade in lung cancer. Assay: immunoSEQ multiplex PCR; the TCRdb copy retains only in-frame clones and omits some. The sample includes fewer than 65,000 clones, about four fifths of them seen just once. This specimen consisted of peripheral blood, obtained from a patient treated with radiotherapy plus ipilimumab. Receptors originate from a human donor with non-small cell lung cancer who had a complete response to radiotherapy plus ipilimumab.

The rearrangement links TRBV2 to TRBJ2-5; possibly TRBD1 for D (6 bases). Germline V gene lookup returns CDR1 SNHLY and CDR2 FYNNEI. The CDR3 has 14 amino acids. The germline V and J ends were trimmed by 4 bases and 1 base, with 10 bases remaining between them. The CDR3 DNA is TGTGCCAGCAGTGGTTTGACAGGCCAAGAGACCCAGTACTTC. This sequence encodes CASSGLTGQETQYF.

CDR3 bases: TGCAGCGTCCCGGGACTAGCGGGAGAGACCCAGTACTTC. It specifies CSVPGLAGETQYF. The J gene is TRBJ2-5, the V gene TRBV29-1, with TRBD2 identical over 12 bases. The CDR3 length is 13 residues. V trimming: 6 bases; J trimming: 4 bases; junction bases outside the gene matches: 3. Germline V gene sequence: CDR1 SQVTM, CDR2 ANQGSEA. Full variable domain (remainder filled in from reference TRBV29-1 and TRBJ2-5): SAVISQKPSRDICQRGTSLTIQCQVDSQVTMMFWYRQQPGQSLTLIATANQGSEATYESGFVIDKFPISRPNLTFSTLTVSNMSPEDSSIYLCSVPGLAGETQYFGPGTRLLVL.

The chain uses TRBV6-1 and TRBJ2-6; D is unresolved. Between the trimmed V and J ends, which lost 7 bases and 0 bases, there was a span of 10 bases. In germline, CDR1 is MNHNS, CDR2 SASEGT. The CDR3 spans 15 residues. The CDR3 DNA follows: TGTGCCAGCACCGAGAAAGACTCTGGGGCCAACGTCCTGACTTTC. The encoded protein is CASTEKDSGANVLTF.

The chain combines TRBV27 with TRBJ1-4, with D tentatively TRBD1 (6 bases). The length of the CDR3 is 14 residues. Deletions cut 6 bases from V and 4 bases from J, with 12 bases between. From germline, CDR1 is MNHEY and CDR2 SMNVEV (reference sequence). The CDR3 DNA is TGTGCCAGCAGAAAACAGGGAATTAATGAAAAACTGTTTTTT. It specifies CASRKQGINEKLFF.

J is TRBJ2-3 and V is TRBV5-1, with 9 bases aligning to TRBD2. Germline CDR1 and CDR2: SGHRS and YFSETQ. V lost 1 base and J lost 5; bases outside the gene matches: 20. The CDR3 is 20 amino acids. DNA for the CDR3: TGCGCCAGCAGCTTGAGGGCGGGAGGGCTCAGCCTCCTCCTACGAGATACGCAGTATTTT. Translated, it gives CASSLRAGGLSLLLRDTQYF.

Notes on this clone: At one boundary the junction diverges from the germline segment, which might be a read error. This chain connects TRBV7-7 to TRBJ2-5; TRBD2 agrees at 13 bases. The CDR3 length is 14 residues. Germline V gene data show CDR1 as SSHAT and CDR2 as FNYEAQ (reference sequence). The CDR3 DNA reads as TGTGCTAGCAGACTAGCGGGGGGACAAGAGACCCAGTACTTC. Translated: CASRLAGGQETQYF.